The 20 T cell receptor beta chains given below trace back to one sample, sequenced in a study of human CD4 T cells and Enterobacteriaceae. The memory gate held CD4+ cells that were not CD45RA+CCR7+CD95- naive cells, over 98% pure. Libraries were prepared by immunoSEQ multiplex PCR; TCRdb keeps only in-frame clonotypes and omits some of them. The sample shows about 29,000 clones, approximately 82% of them seen only once. Sequenced input: memory CD4+ T cells from blood. The receptors were gathered from a human donor in good health.

The chain couples TRBV5-1 to TRBJ1-5; D is possibly TRBD1 (5 bases). The CDR3 runs 15 residues. Looked up from germline, CDR1 is SGHRS and CDR2 is YFSETQ. V lost 0 bases and J 4 bases, leaving 11 bases between the germline ends. The CDR3 loop is CASSLEGRENQPQHF. DNA of the CDR3: TGCGCCAGCAGCTTGGAGGGCAGGGAAAATCAGCCCCAGCATTTT.

The V and J genes are TRBV19 and TRBJ2-7, with TRBD1 matching over 7 bases. This CDR3 has 14 residues. With V trimmed by 8 bases and J by 7 bases, 14 bases remained unmatched. CDR1 and CDR2 (germline): LNHDA, SQIVND (reference sequence). CDR3 amino acids: CASGQVDLIGEQYF. CDR3 in DNA: TGTGCCAGTGGACAGGTGGACCTAATAGGGGAGCAGTACTTC.

The V call is TRBV15, the J call TRBJ2-7; TRBD2 might be the D (5 bases). V shed 1 base and J shed 2 bases, with 9 bases lying between them. This CDR3 spans 14 amino acids. Germline V gene sequence: CDR1 LNHNV, CDR2 YYDKDF (reference sequence). The CDR3 bases are TGTGCCACCAGCAGAGTCGGGGTCGCCTACGAGCAGTACTTC. Translating gives CATSRVGVAYEQYF.

This chain joins TRBV14 and TRBJ2-2; D may be TRBD2 (6 bases). With 7 bases removed from V and 3 bases from J, the gap between germline ends came to 12 bases. Germline V gene data show CDR1 as SGHDN and CDR2 as FVKESK. The CDR3 sequence is 14 residues long. The CDR3 bases are TGTGCCAGCAACTTAGGAGGGGACACCGGGGAGCTGTTTTTT. The encoded protein is CASNLGGDTGELFF.

The rearrangement uses TRBV4-1 and TRBJ2-7; D ambiguous. Germline V gene sequence: CDR1 MGHRA, CDR2 YSYEKL. The CDR3 is 13 amino acids. Trimming took off 3 bases at V and 2 bases at J, with 8 bases between the two ends. As DNA, the CDR3 is TGCGCCAGCAGCCATGACCAGACCTACGAGCAGTACTTC. As protein: CASSHDQTYEQYF.

This chain joins TRBV9 and TRBJ1-5; no clear D. Germline-derived CDR1 and CDR2 are SGDLS and YYNGEE. The CDR3 consists of 15 residues. The V and J ends lost 0 bases and 2 bases respectively, with 9 bases between them. The CDR3 DNA is TGTGCCAGCAGCGTAGGTTCAACAGGCAATCAGCCCCAGCATTTT. Protein sequence: CASSVGSTGNQPQHF.

The chain carries TRBV28 and TRBJ1-2; 9 nucleotides line up with TRBD1. Unmatched junction bases numbered 19, after V lost 6 bases and J lost 8 bases. CDR3 length equals 17 residues. The V gene's germline CDR1 is MDHEN and CDR2 SYDVKM. CDR3 residues: CASRELQGARWGFGYTF. CDR3 nucleotide sequence: TGTGCCAGCAGGGAACTACAGGGGGCCCGATGGGGGTTCGGCTACACCTTC.

The chain joins TRBV5-5 to TRBJ2-1; the D call may be TRBD1 or TRBD2 (6 bases each). CDR3 length equals 14 residues. Germline V gives CDR1 SGHKS, CDR2 YYEKEE (reference sequence). V shed 3 bases and J shed 7 bases, with 14 bases lying between them. CDR3 sequence: CASSWTRGRNEQFF. CDR3 DNA: TGTGCCAGCAGCTGGACCCGGGGGCGGAATGAGCAGTTCTTC.

This chain joins TRBV10-3 and TRBJ1-5; no firm D call. Trimming stripped 2 bases from V and 2 bases from J, with 10 bases between. Germline values: CDR1 ENHRY, CDR2 SYGVKD. This CDR3 spans 15 amino acids. The DNA for the CDR3 is TGTGCCATCAGTGAGGGAATGTTCGGCAATCAGCCCCAGCATTTT. It codes for CAISEGMFGNQPQHF.

The chain uses TRBV18 and TRBJ2-3; unclear D gene. This CDR3 is 15 amino acids long. V lost 1 base and J lost 2, with 10 bases in between. CDR1 is KGHSH and CDR2 is LQKENI in the germline V gene. CDR3 nucleotide sequence: TGTGCCAGCTCACCACTGATAGGGCACACAGATACGCAGTATTTT. Translated: CASSPLIGHTDTQYF.

The chain carries TRBV6-6 and TRBJ1-3; no clear D gene. Germline loops: CDR1 MNHNY, CDR2 SVGAGI (reference sequence). The length of the CDR3 is 14 residues. The germline V and J ends were trimmed by 0 bases and 4 bases, with 7 bases remaining between them. This chain's CDR3 is CASSYSSLGNTIYF. Here the CDR3 DNA reads TGTGCCAGCAGTTACTCGTCTCTGGGAAACACCATATATTTT.

The chain employs TRBV19 and TRBJ2-7; TRBD2 matches 7 bases. CDR3 length: 18 amino acids. Trimming removed 3 bases from V and 3 bases from J; junction bases left unmatched: 17. Germline lookup yields CDR1 LNHDA and CDR2 SQIVND (reference sequence). CDR3 residues: CASSIEAPGGGRDYEQYF. The CDR3 nucleotides are TGTGCCAGTAGTATTGAGGCGCCCGGGGGAGGGCGCGACTACGAGCAGTACTTC.

The genes are TRBV11-3 and TRBJ2-2; D is uncertain. This CDR3 region has 13 residues. The germline gives CDR1 SGHNT, CDR2 YENEEA. Trimming removed 1 base from V and 6 bases from J, with 6 bases in between. The CDR3 spells CASSLASSGELFF. The CDR3 region has the DNA TGTGCCAGCAGCTTAGCCTCATCCGGGGAGCTGTTTTTT.

The rearrangement joins TRBV5-4 to TRBJ2-1, with D tentatively TRBD2 (5 bases). Trimming removed 0 bases from V and 0 bases from J, with 7 bases in between. The CDR3 length is 15 residues. Germline V gene sequence: CDR1 SGHNT, CDR2 YYREEE (reference sequence). In DNA form, the CDR3 reads TGTGCCAGCAGCTTGGGAGGGAGCTCCTACAATGAGCAGTTCTTC. Its translation: CASSLGGSSYNEQFF.

V usage is TRBV6-5 and J usage is TRBJ2-7; no reliable D call. Trimming removed 5 bases at V and 4 bases at J, with 15 bases between. The CDR3 is made up of 14 amino acids. Germline assignment: CDR1 MNHEY and CDR2 SVGAGI. CDR3 DNA: TGTGCCAGCAGTGAGGCTCCCGTTGGGTACGAGCAGTACTTC. This sequence encodes CASSEAPVGYEQYF.

The CDR3 loop is CASKESGSDGYTF. The CDR3 DNA reads TGTGCCAGCAAGGAATCAGGGTCGGATGGCTACACCTTC. This chain connects TRBV6-1 to TRBJ1-2; D might be TRBD1 (5 bases). V was trimmed by 7 bases and J by 6 bases, leaving 15 bases between them. The germline CDR1 and CDR2 sequences are MNHNS and SASEGT. This CDR3 spans 13 amino acids.

V usage is TRBV5-6 and J usage is TRBJ2-5; tentatively, D is TRBD1 or TRBD2 (5 bases each). The CDR3 sequence is 15 residues long. Germline CDR1 reads SGHDT; CDR2 reads YYEEEE. V was shortened by 4 bases and J by 2 bases, with 15 bases between the two germline ends. In DNA, the CDR3 is TGTGCCAGCAGCCGCGGCCGGGACGTACAAGAGACCCAGTACTTC. This translates into CASSRGRDVQETQYF.

This clone has only one observation. The chain carries TRBV9 and TRBJ2-3, with TRBD2 identical over 13 bases. This CDR3 is 16 amino acids long. Germline CDR1 is SGDLS and CDR2 is YYNGEE. Losses at the gene ends were 4 bases for V and 3 bases for J; bases not matched to a gene: 5. The CDR3 loop is CASSFGLAGVTDTQYF. CDR3 coding DNA: TGTGCCAGCAGCTTTGGACTAGCGGGGGTGACAGATACGCAGTATTTT.

The chain recombines TRBV10-1 with TRBJ2-1; tentatively, D is TRBD1 (6 bases). Trimming took 5 bases from V and 7 from J, leaving 15 bases between them. In germline, CDR1 is WNHNN, CDR2 SYGVQD (reference sequence). The CDR3 covers 14 residues. In nucleotides, the CDR3 is TGCGCCAGCAGTCCGGGAACAGGGTTGAATGAGCAGTTCTTC. Translated, it gives CASSPGTGLNEQFF.

This chain joins TRBV2 and TRBJ1-2, with D possibly matching TRBD1 (6 bases). This CDR3 is 14 amino acids long. Trimming stripped 5 bases from V and 0 bases from J, with 10 bases between. In germline, CDR1 is SNHLY, CDR2 FYNNEI. The chain's CDR3 is CASSTGSPNYGYTF. Written as DNA, the CDR3 is TGTGCCAGCAGTACAGGGAGTCCTAACTATGGCTACACCTTC.